These 23 T cell receptor beta chains originate from one sample sequenced in a study of cytomegalovirus exposure and HLA in healthy donors. The table came from immunoSEQ multiplex PCR; TCRdb's copy has only in-frame clones and leaves some out. The profile shows approximately 210,000 clones, about 82% of them singletons. Sequencing used PBMCs. The receptors here all came from a young woman in good health and CMV-seronegative.

The chain joins TRBV6-6 to TRBJ2-7, with TRBD1 matching over 8 bases. This CDR3 is 14 amino acids long. Trimming at V came to 5 bases and at J to 0 bases, leaving 3 bases not matched to a gene. The germline CDR1 and CDR2 sequences are MNHNY and SVGAGI (reference sequence). CDR3 in DNA: TGTGCCAGCAGTCGGGACAGGCACTCCTACGAGCAGTACTTC. It is translated as CASSRDRHSYEQYF.

The V and J genes are TRBV6-1 and TRBJ2-5, with a tentative D call TRBD1 (6 bases). Germline V gene sequence: CDR1 MNHNS, CDR2 SASEGT. V was cut by 5 bases and J by 12 bases, with 16 bases left in between. The CDR3 length is 12 residues. The CDR3 DNA reads TGTGCCAGCAGTAAAAACAGGGCTCCCAAGTACTTC. Translated: CASSKNRAPKYF.

The V gene is TRBV5-1, the J gene TRBJ2-2; D possibly corresponds to TRBD2 (5 bases). The V gene's germline CDR1 is SGHRS and CDR2 YFSETQ. This CDR3 has 16 amino acids. V was pared by 4 bases and J by 6 bases, with 19 bases between. The CDR3 sequence is CASSAEVGWMAGELFF. CDR3 sequence (DNA): TGCGCCAGCAGCGCGGAGGTAGGGTGGATGGCCGGGGAGCTGTTTTTT. Together with reference TRBV5-1 and TRBJ2-2, the CDR3 gives the full variable domain: KAGVTQTPRYLIKTRGQQVTLSCSPISGHRSVSWYQQTPGQGLQFLFEYFSETQRNKGNFPGRFSGRQFSNSRSEMNVSTLELGDSALYLCASSAEVGWMAGELFFGEGSRLTVL.

This clone appeared a few times. This chain uses TRBV10-1 with TRBJ1-1; D ambiguous. This CDR3 has 14 amino acids. CDR1 is WNHNN, CDR2 SYGVQD, per germline (reference sequence). The V end lost 0 bases, the J end lost 0 bases, and 5 bases lay between the germline ends. The CDR3 bases are TGCGCCAGCAGTGAGTCAGGAGTGAACACTGAAGCTTTCTTT. Residues: CASSESGVNTEAFF.

The chain employs TRBV27 and TRBJ2-7; a possible D gene is TRBD2 (6 bases). This CDR3 region has 14 residues. Germline V gene sequence: CDR1 MNHEY, CDR2 SMNVEV (reference sequence). Between the trimmed V and J ends, which lost 6 bases and 3 bases, there was a span of 15 bases. The CDR3 here is CASRVTSRNYEQYF. The CDR3 nucleotides read TGTGCCAGCAGGGTGACTAGTCGCAACTACGAGCAGTACTTC.

This clone was picked up a small number of times. The V and J genes are TRBV5-5 and TRBJ2-2, with TRBD1 matching 12 bases. CDR1 SGHKS and CDR2 YYEKEE come from the germline V gene (reference sequence). V lost 3 bases and J lost 5; bases outside the gene matches: 8. The CDR3 is made up of 17 amino acids. The chain's CDR3 is CASSWDRGRKLTGELFF. CDR3 DNA sequence: TGTGCCAGCAGCTGGGACAGGGGGCGAAAGCTAACCGGGGAGCTGTTTTTT.

This chain uses TRBV4-1 with TRBJ1-3; D is undetermined. V lost 4 bases and J lost 3, with 4 bases in between. Per germline, CDR1 MGHRA and CDR2 YSYEKL. The CDR3 has 12 amino acids. DNA for the CDR3: TGCGCCAGCAGCCCCAATGGAAACACCATATATTTT. It is translated as CASSPNGNTIYF.

The CDR3 loop reads CASSATFSSYEQYF. CDR3 DNA: TGTGCCAGCAGTGCGACTTTTTCCTCCTACGAGCAGTACTTC. The V call is TRBV6-1, the J call TRBJ2-7; D not certain. This CDR3 is built from 14 residues. The germline CDR1 and CDR2 sequences are MNHNS and SASEGT. V gave up 4 bases and J gave up 0 bases, with 10 bases separating them.

The sample holds one count of this clone. The chain is built from TRBV14 and TRBJ1-1; the D is unclear. This CDR3 region has 12 residues. Trimming stripped 2 bases from V and 3 bases from J, with 4 bases between. Germline-derived CDR1 and CDR2 are SGHDN and FVKESK. The CDR3 sequence is CASSQYYTEAFF. In nucleotides, the CDR3 is TGTGCCAGCAGCCAATACTACACTGAAGCTTTCTTT.

This clone came up once. The chain has TRBV11-2 and TRBJ1-1; 10 bases are shared with TRBD1. Germline V gene lookup returns CDR1 SGHAT and CDR2 FQNNGV. The junction had 12 bases not matched to a gene; V was cut back by 2 bases and J by 0 bases. The CDR3 loop spans 19 amino acids. For the CDR3, the DNA is TGTGCCAGCAGCTTAATTTCCCTACTGACAGGGGGCGTGAACACTGAAGCTTTCTTT. It yields the protein CASSLISLLTGGVNTEAFF.

The chain has TRBV2 and TRBJ2-7; weak D call: TRBD1 (6 bases). V was clipped by 7 bases and J by 3 bases, with 16 bases between them. The CDR3 has 14 residues. Germline lookup yields CDR1 SNHLY and CDR2 FYNNEI. CDR3 nucleotides: TGTGCCAGCAAGCAGGAAACAGGGCGCTACGAGCAGTACTTC. Its translation: CASKQETGRYEQYF.

This chain uses TRBV13 with TRBJ2-3, with TRBD2 matching 7 bases. This CDR3 has 15 residues. Trimming removed 3 bases from V and 2 bases from J; junction bases left unmatched: 5. Germline CDR1 PRHDT, CDR2 FYEKMQ (reference sequence). This chain's CDR3 is CASSLDLAVTDTQYF. Written as DNA, the CDR3 is TGTGCCAGCAGCTTGGATCTAGCGGTCACAGATACGCAGTATTTT.

The chain carries TRBV30 and TRBJ1-5; perhaps TRBD1 as D (5 bases). The germline V gene encodes CDR1 GTSNPN and CDR2 SVGIG (reference sequence). This CDR3 spans 15 amino acids. The V end lost 0 bases, the J end lost 3 bases, and 12 bases lay between the germline ends. In nucleotides, the CDR3 is TGTGCCTGGAGTGTGGGGCGACCGATCAATCAGCCCCAGCATTTT. This codes for CAWSVGRPINQPQHF.

This chain links TRBV30 with TRBJ2-1; TRBD2 is a possible D gene (6 bases). The CDR3 consists of 15 residues. Germline V gene data show CDR1 as GTSNPN and CDR2 as SVGIG (reference sequence). V was shortened by 3 bases and J by 2 bases, with 14 bases between the two germline ends. The CDR3, as DNA: TGTGCCTGGAGCCAAGGTGGGGGGACCTACAATGAGCAGTTCTTC. This translates into CAWSQGGGTYNEQFF.

J is TRBJ1-2 and V is TRBV29-1, with a tentative D call TRBD1 (5 bases). Germline CDR1 is SQVTM and CDR2 is ANQGSEA. The V gene lost 4 bases and the J gene lost 3 bases, with 6 bases spanning the gap. The CDR3 loop spans 11 amino acids. CDR3 protein: CSVARDYGYTF. CDR3 sequence (DNA): TGCAGCGTTGCCAGGGACTATGGCTACACCTTC.

Written as DNA, the CDR3 is TGTGCCAGCTCACCACGAACCTCACAGGATACGCAGTATTTT. Its translation: CASSPRTSQDTQYF. The V call is TRBV18, the J call TRBJ2-3, with no clear D. The CDR3 contains 14 residues. Trimming removed 1 base at V and 6 bases at J, with 11 bases between. Germline-derived CDR1 and CDR2 are KGHSH and LQKENI.

The rearrangement links TRBV30 to TRBJ1-1; D is perhaps TRBD1 (5 bases). V shed 3 bases and J shed 11 bases, with 16 bases lying between them. The CDR3 length is 12 residues. CDR1 is GTSNPN and CDR2 is SVGIG in the germline V gene (reference sequence). Here the CDR3 reads CAWSGGVLFAFF. CDR3 DNA: TGTGCCTGGAGCGGGGGGGTGCTCTTTGCTTTCTTT.

V gene TRBV28 combines with J gene TRBJ2-3; maybe TRBD1 (5 bases). The germline V gene encodes CDR1 MDHEN and CDR2 SYDVKM. The V gene lost 6 bases and the J gene lost 1 base, with 14 bases spanning the gap. The CDR3 length is 15 residues. The CDR3, as DNA: TGTGCCAGCAGCACCCCAGGGAAGGGCACAGATACGCAGTATTTT. This codes for CASSTPGKGTDTQYF.

The gene calls are TRBV9 and TRBJ1-2; D unresolved. In germline, CDR1 is SGDLS, CDR2 YYNGEE. Trimming took off 0 bases at V and 2 bases at J, with 11 bases between the two ends. The CDR3 has 15 amino acids. CDR3 in DNA: TGTGCCAGCAGCGTAGGTGTAGAGAGGAACTATGGCTACACCTTC. Protein sequence: CASSVGVERNYGYTF.

This clone has just a few counts. The gene calls are TRBV4-1 and TRBJ1-5; D might be TRBD1 (5 bases). CDR1 is MGHRA and CDR2 is YSYEKL in the germline V gene. Trimming removed 0 bases from V and 2 bases from J, with 8 bases in between. The CDR3 totals 15 residues. In DNA form, the CDR3 reads TGCGCCAGCAGCCAAGAAGACAGAGGCAATCAGCCCCAGCATTTT. It is translated as CASSQEDRGNQPQHF.

The chain couples TRBV5-1 to TRBJ1-2; D is perhaps TRBD1 (6 bases). Germline assignment: CDR1 SGHRS and CDR2 YFSETQ. The CDR3 totals 15 residues. V lost 2 bases and J 6 bases, leaving 17 bases between the germline ends. CDR3 sequence reads: CASSFFDLGGNGYTF. In DNA form, the CDR3 reads TGCGCCAGCAGCTTTTTTGATCTAGGGGGAAATGGCTACACCTTC.

The gene calls are TRBV5-4 and TRBJ2-7; 8 bases align to TRBD1. Losses at the gene ends were 4 bases for V and 3 bases for J; bases not matched to a gene: 9. Germline V gives CDR1 SGHNT, CDR2 YYREEE (reference sequence). CDR3 size: 15 residues. The CDR3 loop reads CASSKNQGANYEQYF. Here the CDR3 DNA reads TGTGCCAGCAGCAAAAACCAGGGGGCGAACTACGAGCAGTACTTC.

V gene TRBV27 combines with J gene TRBJ2-1, with a tentative D call TRBD1 (6 bases). Trimming removed 6 bases from V and 4 bases from J, with 16 bases in between. Germline-derived CDR1 and CDR2 are MNHEY and SMNVEV (reference sequence). This CDR3 comprises 15 residues. CDR3 protein: CASRSGTQYYNEQFF. Written as DNA, the CDR3 is TGTGCCAGCAGGTCCGGGACACAATATTACAATGAGCAGTTCTTC.